This T cell receptor (beta chain) was retrieved from a study of technical replicates of blood from a handful of donors (dated by TCRdb to the late 2010s). Relative to germline, V is 6 bases shorter and J is 5 bases shorter, with 22 bases between their ends. The germline V gene sets CDR1 to SGHVS and CDR2 to FQNEAQ. Spanning cysteine to phenylalanine, the CDR3 consists of 16 amino acids. Solely the CDR3 DNA is kept, with 48 bases framed from the first base. A note on this clone: It lacks a known antigen. Base qualities are not recorded, but no much larger clone differs from it by a single base.

Library preparation was by the immunoSEQ multiplex PCR assay. This is the immuneACCESS table as TCRdb keeps it, with only in-frame sequences that have V and J called. A part of the clones is gone; compared with another copy, unresolved V genes explain less than half, and the rest is unexplained. In all, the sample holds 75,000 to 90,000 clones, and approximately 91% of those were seen once. The ten largest account for about 0.38% of the sample. The source of this sequence is a human donor in good health. What was sequenced was T cells isolated from PBMCs. Recombination linked TRBV7-8 to TRBJ1-1, with TRBD1 as a weak D call on 6 bases. The nucleotide sequence is given as TGTGCCAGCAGTTACATGACAGGCCCAAGTGGGACTGAAGCTTTCTTT. Its product reads: CASSYMTGPSGTEAFF. The full variable domain, with segments outside the CDR3 supplied by the reference TRBV7-8 and TRBJ1-1 proteins, appears as GAGVSQSPRYKVAKRGQDVALRCDPISGHVSLFWYQQALGQGPEFLTYFQNEAQLDKSGLPSDRFFAERPEGSVSTLKIQRTQQEDSAVYLCASSYMTGPSGTEAFFGQGTRLTVV.